This entry features one TCR beta chain sequence. CDR1 is MNHEY, CDR2 SMNVEV, per germline (reference sequence). This CDR3 has 15 amino acids. V lost 6 bases, J lost 0 bases, and 4 bases stayed unmatched. Under the authors' procedure: The authors estimated nucleated cell counts from reference gene primer amplification. TCRdb keeps only in-frame clones here, not all; method: immunoSEQ multiplex PCR. That table supplies the V and J calls and clone size; D and trimming were determined from the DNA. Here the sample spans some 83,000 clones, about 76% being singletons. The sample belongs to a study of blood T cell repertoires in COVID-19. Looking at the study overall: Both acute and convalescent COVID-19 samples were obtained from the United States, Italy and Spain. PBMCs, B-cell-depleted T cells, or T cells provided the cDNA or gDNA that made up the material.

The chain employs TRBV27 and TRBJ1-5; 8 positions match TRBD1. The sample consisted of peripheral blood. This clonotype originated in a man aged 80 or over with acute or convalescent COVID-19. The CDR3 reads CASSRQGYSNQPQHF. CDR3 DNA: TGTGCCAGCAGCCGACAGGGGTATAGCAATCAGCCCCAGCATTTT.